The TCR beta chain described here comes from a study of control samples from healthy donors and cancer patients. Sequenced by immunoSEQ multiplex PCR; TCRdb stores in-frame clones only, minus some. The data show approximately 17,000 clones, roughly 89% seen once. The CDR3 extends over 15 amino acids. Germline CDR1 LGHDT, CDR2 YNNKEL (reference sequence). Unmatched junction bases numbered 8, after V lost 4 bases and J lost 4 bases. Sequencing was carried out using PBMCs. V is TRBV3-1 (or the pseudogene TRBV3-2) and J is TRBJ1-2; 8 bases fit TRBD1. The clonotype originates from a man between 60 and 75 years old with head and neck cancer. The CDR3 here is CASSPRRGLGYGYTF. The DNA of the CDR3 is TGTGCCAGCAGCCCACGCAGGGGGCTCGGCTATGGCTACACCTTC.